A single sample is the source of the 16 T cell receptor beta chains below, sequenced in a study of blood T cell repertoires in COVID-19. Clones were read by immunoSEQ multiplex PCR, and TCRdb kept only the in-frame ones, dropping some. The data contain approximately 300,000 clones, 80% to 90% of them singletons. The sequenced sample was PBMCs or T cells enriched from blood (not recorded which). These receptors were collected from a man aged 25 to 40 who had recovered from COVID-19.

CDR3 residues: CATSDPRGSSYEQYF. The CDR3 DNA reads TGTGCCACCAGTGACCCCAGGGGGAGCTCCTACGAGCAGTACTTC. V is TRBV24-1 and J is TRBJ2-7; 7 nucleotides agree with TRBD1. V trimming: 4 bases; J trimming: 0 bases; junction bases outside the gene matches: 5. The V gene's germline CDR1 is KGHDR and CDR2 SFDVKD. The CDR3 has 15 amino acids.

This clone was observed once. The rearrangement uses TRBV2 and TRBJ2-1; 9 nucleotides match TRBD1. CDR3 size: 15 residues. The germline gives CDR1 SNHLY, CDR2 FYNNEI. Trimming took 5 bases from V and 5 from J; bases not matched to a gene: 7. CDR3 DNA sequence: TGTGCCAGCAGTTACAGGGGGCGATCGAACAATGAGCAGTTCTTC. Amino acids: CASSYRGRSNNEQFF.

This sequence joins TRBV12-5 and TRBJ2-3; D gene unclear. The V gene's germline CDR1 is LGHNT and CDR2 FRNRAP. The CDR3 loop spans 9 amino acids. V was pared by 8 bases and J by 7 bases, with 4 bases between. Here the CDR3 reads CASLNTQYF. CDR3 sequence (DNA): TGTGCTAGTCTTAATACGCAGTATTTT.

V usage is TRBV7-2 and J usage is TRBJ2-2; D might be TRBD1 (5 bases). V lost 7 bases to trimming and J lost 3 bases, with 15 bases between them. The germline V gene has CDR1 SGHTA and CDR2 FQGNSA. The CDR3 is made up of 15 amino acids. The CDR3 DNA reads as TGTGCCAGCACCCCCTCAGGGTACTACACCGGGGAGCTGTTTTTT. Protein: CASTPSGYYTGELFF. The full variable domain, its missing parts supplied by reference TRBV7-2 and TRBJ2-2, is GAGVSQSPSNKVTEKGKDVELRCDPISGHTALYWYRQSLGQGLEFLIYFQGNSAPDKSGLPSDRFSAERTGGSVSTLTIQRTQQEDSAVYLCASTPSGYYTGELFFGEGSRLTVL.

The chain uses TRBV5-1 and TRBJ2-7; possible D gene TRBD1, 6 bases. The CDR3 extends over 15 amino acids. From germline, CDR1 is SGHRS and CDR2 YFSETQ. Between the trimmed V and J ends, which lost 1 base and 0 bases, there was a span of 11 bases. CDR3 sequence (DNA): TGCGCCAGCAGCTTGATGGCAGGGGCCTCCTACGAGCAGTACTTC. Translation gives CASSLMAGASYEQYF.

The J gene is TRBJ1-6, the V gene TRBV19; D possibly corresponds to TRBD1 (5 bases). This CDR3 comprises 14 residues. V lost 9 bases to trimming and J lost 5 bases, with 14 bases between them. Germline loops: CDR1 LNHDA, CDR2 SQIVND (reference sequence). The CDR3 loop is CASDQQVNNSPLHF. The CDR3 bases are TGTGCCAGCGACCAACAGGTTAATAATTCACCCCTCCACTTT.

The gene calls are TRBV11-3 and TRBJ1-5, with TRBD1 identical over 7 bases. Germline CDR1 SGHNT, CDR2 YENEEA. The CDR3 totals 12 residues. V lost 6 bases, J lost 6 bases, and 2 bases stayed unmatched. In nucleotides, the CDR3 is TGTGCCAGCAGGCCAGGGGGTCAGCCCCAGCATTTT. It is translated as CASRPGGQPQHF.

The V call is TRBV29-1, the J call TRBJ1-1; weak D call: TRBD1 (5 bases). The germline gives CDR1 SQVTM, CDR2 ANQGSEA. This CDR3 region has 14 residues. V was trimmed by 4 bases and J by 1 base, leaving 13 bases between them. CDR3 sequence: CSVVGGEWNTEAFF. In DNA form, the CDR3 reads TGCAGCGTTGTTGGAGGGGAATGGAACACTGAAGCTTTCTTT.

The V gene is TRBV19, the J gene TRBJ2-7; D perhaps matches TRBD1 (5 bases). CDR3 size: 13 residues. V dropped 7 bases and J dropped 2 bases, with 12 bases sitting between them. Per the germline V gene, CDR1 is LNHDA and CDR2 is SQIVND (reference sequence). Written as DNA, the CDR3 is TGTGCCAGTACTGGGGCGCCGACCTACGAGCAGTACTTC. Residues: CASTGAPTYEQYF. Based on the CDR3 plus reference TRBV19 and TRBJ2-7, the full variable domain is DGGITQSPKYLFRKEGQNVTLSCEQNLNHDAMYWYRQDPGQGLRLIYYSQIVNDFQKGDIAEGYSVSREKKESFPLTVTSAQKNPTAFYLCASTGAPTYEQYFGPGTRLTVT.

DNA of the CDR3: TGTGCCAGCCTAACAGTGGTCTATGGCTACACCTTC. Its translation: CASLTVVYGYTF. V and J are TRBV2 and TRBJ1-2, with D uncertain. Trimming pared 8 bases from V and 4 bases from J, leaving 11 bases between. From germline, CDR1 is SNHLY and CDR2 FYNNEI. The CDR3 covers 12 residues.

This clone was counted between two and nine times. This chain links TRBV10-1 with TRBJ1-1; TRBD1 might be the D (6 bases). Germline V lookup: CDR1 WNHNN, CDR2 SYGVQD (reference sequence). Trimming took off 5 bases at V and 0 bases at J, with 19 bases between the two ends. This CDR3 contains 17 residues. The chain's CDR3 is CASSTNPGHRLNTEAFF. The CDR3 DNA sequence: TGCGCCAGCAGTACTAATCCGGGACACCGCTTGAACACTGAAGCTTTCTTT.

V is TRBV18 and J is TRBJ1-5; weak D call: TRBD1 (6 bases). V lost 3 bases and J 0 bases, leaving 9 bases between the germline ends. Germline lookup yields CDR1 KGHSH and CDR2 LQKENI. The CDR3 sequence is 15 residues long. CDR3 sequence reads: CASSPDRPSNQPQHF. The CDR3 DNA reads TGTGCCAGCTCACCCGACAGGCCTAGCAATCAGCCCCAGCATTTT.

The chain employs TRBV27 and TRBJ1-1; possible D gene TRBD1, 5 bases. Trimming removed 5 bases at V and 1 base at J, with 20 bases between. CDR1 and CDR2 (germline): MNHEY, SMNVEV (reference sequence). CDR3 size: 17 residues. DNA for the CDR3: TGTGCCAGCAGTCACTCCGGGACTTACGTTCGGAACACTGAAGCTTTCTTT. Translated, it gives CASSHSGTYVRNTEAFF.

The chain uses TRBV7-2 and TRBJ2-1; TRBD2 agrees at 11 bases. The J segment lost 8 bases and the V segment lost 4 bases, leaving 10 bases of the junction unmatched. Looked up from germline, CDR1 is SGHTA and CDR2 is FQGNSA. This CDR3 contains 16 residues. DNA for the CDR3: TGTGCCAGCAGCTCCCAAGTAGCGGGAGGGGGGTATGAGCAGTTCTTC. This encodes CASSSQVAGGGYEQFF.

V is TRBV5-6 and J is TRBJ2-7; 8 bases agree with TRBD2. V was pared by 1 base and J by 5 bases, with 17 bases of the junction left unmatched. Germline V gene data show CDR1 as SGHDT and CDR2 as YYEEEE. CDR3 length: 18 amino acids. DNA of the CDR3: TGTGCCAGCAGCTTGACTGGACAGTTGCGGGAGGTTCTCCACGAGCAGTACTTC. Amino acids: CASSLTGQLREVLHEQYF.

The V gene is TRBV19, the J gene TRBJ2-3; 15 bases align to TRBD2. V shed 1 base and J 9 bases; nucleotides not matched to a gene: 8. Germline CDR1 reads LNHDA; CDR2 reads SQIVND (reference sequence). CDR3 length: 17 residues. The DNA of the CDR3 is TGTGCCAGTAGTATAGTAGGACTAGCGGGGGGGCTGGAGACGCAGTATTTT. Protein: CASSIVGLAGGLETQYF.